The next 20 T cell receptor beta chains were all read from a single sample in a study of response to subunit inactivated influenza vaccine. TCRdb independently ran MiXCR on the RT-PCR reads; one entry per CDR3 protein. The data hold under 800,000 distinct CDR3 sequences, with 11% to 15% observed a single time. The sample in question was PBMCs from blood, obtained 14 to 15 days before vaccination. These receptors originate from a man aged 50 or older who received an inactivated influenza vaccine.

The V gene is TRBV4-1, the J gene TRBJ2-1, with D possibly being TRBD2 (5 bases). V was trimmed by 3 bases and J by 1 base, leaving 13 bases between them. Germline V gene data show CDR1 as MGHRA and CDR2 as YSYEKL. The CDR3 covers 16 residues. CDR3 residues: CASSQEVSGSYNEQFF. The CDR3 DNA sequence: TGCGCCAGCAGCCAGGAGGTGAGCGGATCCTACAATGAGCAGTTCTTC.

A few counts support this clonotype. The CDR3 reads CASSLGASGMSTDTQYF. CDR3 DNA sequence: TGTGCCAGCAGTCTCGGCGCTAGCGGGATGAGCACAGATACGCAGTATTTT. V gene TRBV9 combines with J gene TRBJ2-3; 9 bases align to TRBD2. The germline CDR1 and CDR2 sequences are SGDLS and YYNGEE. V shed 5 bases, J shed 0 bases, and the junction held 10 bases outside the gene matches. The CDR3 sequence is 17 residues long.

This clonotype showed up just a few times. The chain employs TRBV25-1 and TRBJ2-1, with 7 bases aligning to TRBD2. CDR1 and CDR2 (germline): MGHDK, SYGVNS. V lost 4 bases and J lost 7; bases outside the gene matches: 7. The CDR3 length is 14 residues. CDR3 region: CASSGGGYRNEQFF. For the CDR3, the DNA is TGTGCCAGCAGTGGGGGGGGGTACCGGAATGAGCAGTTCTTC.

The V gene is TRBV6-2 or TRBV6-3, the J gene TRBJ2-7, with TRBD1 matching over 8 bases. The CDR3 is 15 amino acids. V shed 7 bases, J shed 1 base, and the junction held 9 bases outside the gene matches. The germline V gene encodes CDR1 MNHEY and CDR2 SVGEGT. The CDR3 reads CASTQDRGPSYEQYF. The CDR3 nucleotides are TGTGCCAGCACCCAAGACAGGGGTCCTTCCTACGAGCAGTACTTC.

This clonotype was seen repeatedly, ten times or more. V and J are TRBV7-9 and TRBJ2-1, with no clear D. CDR1 is SEHNR and CDR2 is FQNEAQ in the germline V gene (reference sequence). CDR3 length: 17 residues. The V end was cut by 4 bases, the J end by 0 bases, with 16 bases between. CDR3 in DNA: TGTGCCAGCAGCTCCAACGCCCGATGGGTCTCCTACAATGAGCAGTTCTTC. Amino acids: CASSSNARWVSYNEQFF.

This sequence joins TRBV28 and TRBJ2-2; TRBD2 agrees at 8 bases. Germline V gene lookup returns CDR1 MDHEN and CDR2 SYDVKM. This CDR3 is built from 14 residues. V lost 6 bases and J lost 5; bases outside the gene matches: 5. The CDR3 nucleotides read TGTGCCAGCAGGAGACTAGCGCGGACCGGGGAGCTGTTTTTT. It codes for CASRRLARTGELFF.

V gene TRBV10-3 combines with J gene TRBJ2-7; D ambiguous. CDR1 and CDR2 from the germline V gene are ENHRY and SYGVKD. Trimming stripped 2 bases from V and 5 bases from J, with 7 bases between. The CDR3 runs 12 residues. The CDR3 spells CAISEGVNEQYF. In DNA, the CDR3 is TGTGCCATCAGTGAGGGGGTTAACGAGCAGTACTTC.

In this sample, this clonotype turned up a few times. V gene TRBV9 combines with J gene TRBJ2-5; 9 positions agree with TRBD2. The CDR3 consists of 17 residues. The germline V gene has CDR1 SGDLS and CDR2 YYNGEE. With V trimmed by 1 base and J by 1 base, 8 bases remained unmatched. The CDR3 sequence is CASSVSLAGRVQETQYF. The CDR3, as DNA: TGTGCCAGCAGCGTAAGTCTAGCGGGACGCGTCCAAGAGACCCAGTACTTC.

This clonotype was observed many times. The rearrangement joins TRBV5-1 to TRBJ2-1; 13 nucleotides align to TRBD2. Germline values: CDR1 SGHRS, CDR2 YFSETQ. With V trimmed by 1 base and J by 9 bases, 1 base remained unmatched. The CDR3 length is 14 residues. DNA for the CDR3: TGCGCCAGCAGCTTGACTAGCGGGGGGGTTGAGCAGTTCTTC. It codes for CASSLTSGGVEQFF. Supplemented by reference TRBV5-1 and TRBJ2-1, the full variable domain reads KAGVTQTPRYLIKTRGQQVTLSCSPISGHRSVSWYQQTPGQGLQFLFEYFSETQRNKGNFPGRFSGRQFSNSRSEMNVSTLELGDSALYLCASSLTSGGVEQFFGPGTRLTVL.

This clonotype has just one count. This chain links TRBV28 with TRBJ2-7, with 10 bases aligning to TRBD1. The germline CDR1 and CDR2 sequences are MDHEN and SYDVKM. The CDR3 length is 14 residues. V was clipped by 8 bases and J by 3 bases; unmatched bases: 7. The CDR3 reads CASGTGTGDYEQYF. CDR3 nucleotide sequence: TGTGCCAGCGGCACCGGGACAGGGGACTACGAGCAGTACTTC.

V and J are TRBV13 and TRBJ2-7; D gene unclear. The CDR3 runs 15 residues. Germline values: CDR1 PRHDT, CDR2 FYEKMQ (reference sequence). The V end lost 2 bases, the J end lost 3 bases, and 14 bases lay between the germline ends. CDR3 protein: CASSLQPQAHYEQYF. The CDR3 DNA follows: TGTGCCAGCAGCTTACAACCCCAAGCACACTACGAGCAGTACTTC.

This clonotype was observed a handful of times. The V call is TRBV28, the J call TRBJ2-3; D is perhaps TRBD2 (6 bases). The CDR3 spans 12 residues. Per germline, CDR1 MDHEN and CDR2 SYDVKM. Trimming pared 8 bases from V and 1 base from J, leaving 7 bases between. For the CDR3, the DNA is TGTGCCAGCTGGGGGGGCACAGATACGCAGTATTTT. Protein: CASWGGTDTQYF.

This clonotype occurred a few times. The chain employs TRBV6-1 and TRBJ2-7; TRBD2 aligns across 8 bases. This CDR3 region has 14 residues. J gave up 0 bases and V 8 bases, and 6 bases lay outside the gene matches. Germline V gene data show CDR1 as MNHNS and CDR2 as SASEGT. In DNA, the CDR3 is TGTGCCAGCCAGATGGCGGGGGGCTCCTACGAGCAGTACTTC. It specifies CASQMAGGSYEQYF.

The genes are TRBV10-3 and TRBJ2-2; D is perhaps TRBD2 (5 bases). V was pared by 6 bases and J by 1 base, with 9 bases between. Germline CDR1 is ENHRY and CDR2 is SYGVKD. The CDR3 has 14 amino acids. CDR3 in amino acids: CAIRGSENTGELFF. Here the CDR3 DNA reads TGTGCCATCAGGGGTAGCGAGAACACCGGGGAGCTGTTTTTT.

The chain recombines TRBV20-1 with TRBJ2-7; 9 nucleotides agree with TRBD2. Germline values: CDR1 DFQATT, CDR2 SNEGSKA (reference sequence). The CDR3 is made up of 13 amino acids. V lost 7 bases, J lost 10 bases, and 14 bases stayed unmatched. The CDR3 spells CSVQTSGPYGQYF. In nucleotides, the CDR3 is TGCAGTGTTCAGACTAGCGGACCCTACGGACAGTACTTC.

CDR3 amino acids: CASSLIMSALPRDTQYF. The CDR3 DNA follows: TGTGCCAGCAGCTTAATCATGTCTGCCCTTCCTAGGGATACGCAGTATTTT. The chain employs TRBV7-8 and TRBJ2-3; no firm D call. The length of the CDR3 is 17 residues. Between the trimmed V and J ends, which lost 2 bases and 6 bases, there was a span of 21 bases. Germline V lookup: CDR1 SGHVS, CDR2 FQNEAQ.

The rearrangement joins TRBV4-1 to TRBJ1-3; D gene unclear. CDR1 and CDR2 (germline): MGHRA, YSYEKL. The CDR3 sequence is 18 residues long. V gave up 0 bases and J gave up 0 bases, with 15 bases separating them. The DNA for the CDR3 is TGCGCCAGCAGCCAAGAACTGGGAGCCGCTCCCTCTGGAAACACCATATATTTT. Its translation is CASSQELGAAPSGNTIYF.

This chain links TRBV7-2 with TRBJ2-2; maybe TRBD1 (6 bases). The CDR3 length is 15 residues. Germline-derived CDR1 and CDR2 are SGHTA and FQGNSA. The ends were cut back, 4 bases at V and 1 base at J, with 10 bases in the middle. CDR3 DNA sequence: TGTGCCAGCAGCTGGGACATCCTGAACACCGGGGAGCTGTTTTTT. Its translation: CASSWDILNTGELFF.

The table lists this clonotype with a few counts. The chain combines TRBV19 with TRBJ2-2; D ambiguous. Between the trimmed V and J ends, which lost 5 bases and 5 bases, there was a span of 12 bases. Germline CDR1 LNHDA, CDR2 SQIVND (reference sequence). This CDR3 region has 14 residues. The CDR3 DNA reads TGTGCCAGTAGTCCGACGATAGATACCGGGGAGCTGTTTTTT. As protein: CASSPTIDTGELFF.

A few counts support this clonotype. CDR3 DNA: TGCGCCAGCAGCCTACGGGGGGGACGGGGTGCCGCAGATACGCAGTATTTT. Protein product: CASSLRGGRGAADTQYF. The V and J genes are TRBV4-1 and TRBJ2-3; 8 nucleotides match TRBD2. Germline V gives CDR1 MGHRA, CDR2 YSYEKL. The CDR3 totals 17 residues. V gave up 4 bases and J gave up 4 bases; unmatched junction bases: 13.